The rows below give T cell receptor beta chains drawn from one sample of a study of blood T cell repertoires in COVID-19. Assay used: immunoSEQ multiplex PCR; TCRdb lists only in-frame clones, some missing. The sample lists fewer than 350,000 clones, roughly 86% occurring once. Specimen: PBMCs or T cells enriched from blood (not recorded which). These receptors were collected from a woman aged 25-40 years who had been exposed to COVID-19. Both conserved end residues are part of each CDR3. The D gene is left open where the match is weak. Clone size is given for some rows only: seen once, a few or many times, or a class if the clone is expanded.

D: NA
size: few
J: TRBJ1-6
V: TRBV6-5
DNA: TGTGCCAGCAGTTACCCTAACAATTCACCCCTCCACTTT
CDR3: CASSYPNNSPLHF

D: NA
size: NA
J: TRBJ2-3
V: TRBV24-1
DNA: TGTGCCACCAGTGATTTTCGAGAGACAGATACGCAGTATTTT
CDR3: CATSDFRETDTQYF

D: NA
size: NA
J: TRBJ2-6
V: TRBV21-1
DNA: TGTGCCAGCAGCAAAAAAGGGGGTGCTGGGGCCAACGTCCTGACTTTC
CDR3: CASSKKGGAGANVLTF

D: TRBD1
size: few
J: TRBJ1-1
V: TRBV27
DNA: TGTGCCAGCAGTTTATCCTTCGACAGGGTGAACACTGAAGCTTTCTTT
CDR3: CASSLSFDRVNTEAFF

D: NA
size: once
J: TRBJ2-3
V: TRBV10-2
DNA: TGCGCCAGCAGTGATCAGCGGTGGGCTAGCACAGATACGCAGTATTTT
CDR3: CASSDQRWASTDTQYF

D: TRBD1
size: NA
J: TRBJ1-5
V: TRBV6-5
DNA: TGTGCCAGCAGTAACAGGGGGCCTCAGCCCCAGCATTTT
CDR3: CASSNRGPQPQHF

D: NA
size: NA
J: TRBJ2-2
V: TRBV28
DNA: TGTGCCAGCAGTTTTGACCAGGGGTCGGGCACCGGGGAGCTGTTTTTT
CDR3: CASSFDQGSGTGELFF

D: NA
size: few
J: TRBJ1-5
V: TRBV29-1
DNA: TGCAGCTACAAAGAGGAAAGCAATCAGCCCCAGCATTTT
CDR3: CSYKEESNQPQHF

D: NA
size: NA
J: TRBJ2-7
V: TRBV27
DNA: TGTGCCACCAGTTGGCGCTCTTTCACAGGGATCGCCTACGAGCAGTACTTC
CDR3: CATSWRSFTGIAYEQYF

D: NA
size: NA
J: TRBJ2-3
V: TRBV11-2
DNA: TGTGCCAGCAGCTCCCCCCTCGCGATACGCACAGATACGCAGTATTTT
CDR3: CASSSPLAIRTDTQYF

D: TRBD1
size: NA
J: TRBJ1-3
V: TRBV18
DNA: TGTGCCAGCTCACCCGGGACAGGCGGAAACACCATATATTTT
CDR3: CASSPGTGGNTIYF

D: NA
size: NA
J: TRBJ2-7
V: TRBV6-6
DNA: TGTGCCAGCAGTTACGGGGCTGTAAACTACGAGCAGTACTTC
CDR3: CASSYGAVNYEQYF

D: NA
size: NA
J: TRBJ2-7
V: TRBV30
DNA: TGTGCCTGGACCAAAGGAGGGGATTTCTACGAGCAGTACTTC
CDR3: CAWTKGGDFYEQYF

D: NA
size: NA
J: TRBJ1-6
V: TRBV5-1
DNA: TGCGCCAGCAGCGAGAAGGACAACTCCTATAATTCACCCCTCCACTTT
CDR3: CASSEKDNSYNSPLHF

D: NA
size: NA
J: TRBJ1-2
V: TRBV6-5
DNA: TGTGCCAGCAGTTATAGGGACATCGCCGCCTATGGCTACACCTTC
CDR3: CASSYRDIAAYGYTF

D: TRBD1
size: NA
J: TRBJ1-1
V: TRBV9
DNA: TGTGCCAGCAGCGCAGACTACAGGGGAGGCACTGAAGCTTTCTTT
CDR3: CASSADYRGGTEAFF

D: TRBD1
size: NA
J: TRBJ1-4
V: TRBV12-3/TRBV12-4
DNA: TGTGCCAGCAGAAGGGGACAGGATGAAAAACTGTTTTTT
CDR3: CASRRGQDEKLFF

D: NA
size: NA
J: TRBJ1-1
V: TRBV4-1
DNA: TGCGCCAGCAGTAATGAGCCCCAATCGAACACTGAAGCTTTCTTT
CDR3: CASSNEPQSNTEAFF

D: TRBD1
size: NA
J: TRBJ2-7
V: TRBV7-6
DNA: TGTGCCAGCAGCAACAGGGGATACAACGAGCAGTACTTC
CDR3: CASSNRGYNEQYF

D: NA
size: NA
J: TRBJ1-3
V: TRBV4-1
DNA: TGCGCCAGCAGCCAGGGGGGAGGGGGTTCTGGAAACACCATATATTTT
CDR3: CASSQGGGGSGNTIYF

D: NA
size: once
J: TRBJ2-3
V: TRBV27
DNA: TGTGCCAGCAGTTTAGGACTCCTCGGGGAAACAGATACGCAGTATTTT
CDR3: CASSLGLLGETDTQYF

D: NA
size: NA
J: TRBJ1-4
V: TRBV5-5
DNA: TGTGCCAGCAACACGGGAGTGGCTAATGAAAAACTGTTTTTT
CDR3: CASNTGVANEKLFF

D: NA
size: NA
J: TRBJ1-4
V: TRBV5-4
DNA: TGTGCCAGCAGCCACCAGTCAGGGGCGGATGAAAAACTGTTTTTT
CDR3: CASSHQSGADEKLFF

D: NA
size: NA
J: TRBJ2-4
V: TRBV19
DNA: TGTGCCAGTAGTTCCGAGGAGGAGGACATTCAGTACTTC
CDR3: CASSSEEEDIQYF

D: TRBD2
size: NA
J: TRBJ2-1
V: TRBV11-2
DNA: TGTGCCAGCACCAACACTAGCGGACCATCCTACAATGAGCAGTTCTTC
CDR3: CASTNTSGPSYNEQFF

D: TRBD2
size: NA
J: TRBJ2-7
V: TRBV18
DNA: TGTGCCAGCTCACCGGGACTAGCCCTCTCCCTCCGCGAGCAGTACTTC
CDR3: CASSPGLALSLREQYF

D: NA
size: NA
J: TRBJ1-5
V: TRBV5-8
DNA: TGTGCCAGCAGCTTGGAGACAGTGTCGGATCAGCCCCAGCATTTT
CDR3: CASSLETVSDQPQHF